Listed here are 30 T cell receptor beta chains from one sample, sequenced in a study of PD-1 blockade in classical Hodgkin lymphoma. As to time point: cycle 4 day 1 (C4D1), after more than five weeks of nivolumab. There was relapse after autologous stem cell transplantation in every patient, and there was variation in brentuximab vedotin exposure. Measured with immunoSEQ multiplex PCR; TCRdb has only the in-frame clones, and not every one. The data contain tens of thousands of clones, around 78% of them seen just once; the ten biggest clones take up 37%. The sequenced sample was peripheral blood mononuclear cells (PBMCs), obtained before the fourth cycle of nivolumab. The receptors come from a human donor with classical Hodgkin lymphoma.

The V gene is TRBV4-3, the J gene TRBJ1-5; the D is unclear. The CDR3 contains 13 residues. Per the germline V gene, CDR1 is LGHNA and CDR2 is YSLEER. The V gene lost 1 base and the J gene lost 5 bases, with 6 bases spanning the gap. Written as DNA, the CDR3 is TGCGCCAGCAGCCAAGGGACTTATCAGCCCCAGCATTTT. Translated: CASSQGTYQPQHF.

This clone was found a few times. The chain couples TRBV9 to TRBJ2-7; maybe TRBD2 (6 bases). Trimming cost V 4 bases and J 7 bases, with 21 bases left between them. Germline assignment: CDR1 SGDLS and CDR2 YYNGEE. The CDR3 runs to 15 residues. The CDR3 coding sequence is TGTGCCAGCAGCAGAAATCTGGACCATCGGGGGGAGCAGTACTTC. It specifies CASSRNLDHRGEQYF.

The V call is TRBV7-8, the J call TRBJ1-1, with D perhaps matching TRBD1 (5 bases). The ends were cut back, 1 base at V and 5 bases at J, with 14 bases in the middle. Looked up from germline, CDR1 is SGHVS and CDR2 is FQNEAQ. The length of the CDR3 is 15 residues. For the CDR3, the DNA is TGTGCCAGCAGCTTAGTGATGACGGAGGGGACTGAAGCTTTCTTT. Its translation: CASSLVMTEGTEAFF. The whole variable domain, remainder taken from reference TRBV7-8 and TRBJ1-1, is GAGVSQSPRYKVAKRGQDVALRCDPISGHVSLFWYQQALGQGPEFLTYFQNEAQLDKSGLPSDRFFAERPEGSVSTLKIQRTQQEDSAVYLCASSLVMTEGTEAFFGQGTRLTVV.

The V gene is TRBV5-5, the J gene TRBJ1-6; 10 bases fit TRBD1. V dropped 4 bases and J dropped 2; count of bases not matched to a gene: 6. Germline CDR1 is SGHKS and CDR2 is YYEKEE (reference sequence). CDR3 length equals 17 residues. In nucleotides, the CDR3 is TGTGCCAGCAGCCGGACAGGGGGATCTACCTATAATTCACCCCTCCACTTT. Its translation: CASSRTGGSTYNSPLHF.

The table lists this clone with a few counts. The chain uses TRBV6-6 and TRBJ1-1; no firm D call. The CDR3 contains 11 residues. Looked up from germline, CDR1 is MNHNY and CDR2 is SVGAGI (reference sequence). Trimming took 6 bases from V and 7 from J, leaving 9 bases between them. In nucleotides, the CDR3 is TGTGCCAGCAGAAGAGCCGATGAAGCTTTCTTT. Protein product: CASRRADEAFF.

This clone was recorded many times. CDR3 sequence (DNA): TGTGCCAGCAGCTTAGGTCCGGGGGTGACCCAGTACTTC. Encoded protein: CASSLGPGVTQYF. The V gene is TRBV7-9, the J gene TRBJ2-5; perhaps TRBD2 as D (6 bases). Trimming removed 1 base at V and 7 bases at J, with 10 bases between. The CDR3 spans 13 residues. Germline assignment: CDR1 SEHNR and CDR2 FQNEAQ (reference sequence).

The CDR3 region is CASSYEGGALPDTQYF. The CDR3 coding sequence is TGTGCCAGCAGTTACGAGGGGGGGGCTCTCCCAGATACGCAGTATTTT. The genes are TRBV6-5 and TRBJ2-3, with D possibly being TRBD2 (7 bases). Trimming removed 2 bases from V and 4 bases from J, with 16 bases in between. The CDR3 runs 16 residues. CDR1 is MNHEY, CDR2 SVGAGI, per germline.

The rearrangement uses TRBV7-9 and TRBJ2-5; maybe TRBD2 (6 bases). The germline V gene encodes CDR1 SEHNR and CDR2 FQNEAQ (reference sequence). The CDR3 consists of 13 residues. V shed 2 bases and J shed 5 bases, with 9 bases lying between them. CDR3 residues: CASSLTLAETQYF. In DNA form, the CDR3 reads TGTGCCAGCAGCTTAACCCTAGCGGAGACCCAGTACTTC.

The chain combines TRBV4-2 with TRBJ2-7; 11 bases are shared with TRBD2. The CDR3 has 15 residues. The J segment lost 3 bases and the V segment lost 5 bases, leaving 6 bases of the junction unmatched. In germline, CDR1 is LGHNA, CDR2 YNFKEQ. CDR3 nucleotide sequence: TGTGCCAGCAGCTTGGCCACTAGCGGGGGCTACGAGCAGTACTTC. It is translated as CASSLATSGGYEQYF.

This sequence joins TRBV2 and TRBJ2-5; D unresolved. The ends were cut back, 4 bases at V and 1 base at J, with 7 bases in the middle. CDR3 size: 13 residues. The germline V gene has CDR1 SNHLY and CDR2 FYNNEI. CDR3 nucleotide sequence: TGTGCCAGCAGTGGTGGAGTCCAAGAGACCCAGTACTTC. Translating gives CASSGGVQETQYF.

The table lists this clone with a few counts. This chain connects TRBV18 to TRBJ1-4; 7 nucleotides line up with TRBD1. The CDR3 has 15 amino acids. Trimming cost V 0 bases and J 8 bases; bases outside gene matches: 6. CDR1 is KGHSH and CDR2 is LQKENI in the germline V gene. The CDR3 DNA reads TGTGCCAGCTCACCACCCGGACAGGAAGGGGAAAAACTGTTTTTT. This gives the protein CASSPPGQEGEKLFF.

The genes are TRBV7-3 and TRBJ1-4, with unresolved D. CDR3 length equals 15 residues. Germline CDR1 and CDR2: SGHTA and FQGTGA. The ends were cut back, 5 bases at V and 7 bases at J, with 17 bases in the middle. The CDR3 protein is CASSPTGSSGEKLFF. The CDR3 region has the DNA TGTGCCAGCAGCCCCACCGGGAGCAGCGGTGAAAAACTGTTTTTT.

The chain joins TRBV11-1 to TRBJ2-1; D perhaps matches TRBD1 (5 bases). The ends were cut back, 7 bases at V and 0 bases at J, with 13 bases in the middle. CDR3 length equals 15 residues. The germline V gene has CDR1 SGHAT and CDR2 FQDESV (reference sequence). Here the CDR3 DNA reads TGTGCCAGCATAATAGGGGTGAGCTCCTACAATGAGCAGTTCTTC. Translation gives CASIIGVSSYNEQFF.

Written as DNA, the CDR3 is TGTGCCAGCAGTCGGGGGGGGGACTACACCTTC. Its translation is CASSRGGDYTF. The gene calls are TRBV25-1 and TRBJ1-2, with D perhaps TRBD1 (5 bases). This CDR3 spans 11 amino acids. The V and J ends lost 5 bases and 10 bases respectively, with 11 bases between them. CDR1 MGHDK and CDR2 SYGVNS come from the germline V gene.

The rearrangement joins TRBV6-1 to TRBJ1-1; D is ambiguous. This CDR3 contains 13 residues. The V end lost 8 bases, the J end lost 1 base, and 11 bases lay between the germline ends. CDR1 is MNHNS, CDR2 SASEGT, per germline. The CDR3 coding sequence is TGTGCCAGCCCCCCCAATCAGAACACTGAAGCTTTCTTT. It yields the protein CASPPNQNTEAFF.

CDR3 sequence: CATSTGRHNEQFF. In nucleotides, the CDR3 is TGTGCCACCTCCACGGGACGGCACAATGAGCAGTTCTTC. The V gene is TRBV18, the J gene TRBJ2-1; D possibly uses TRBD1 or TRBD2 (5 bases each). This CDR3 region has 13 residues. Trimming left V 10 bases short and J 5 bases short, with 15 bases between. Germline V gene data show CDR1 as KGHSH and CDR2 as LQKENI.

The chain couples TRBV18 to TRBJ2-2; D is uncertain. Germline V CDR1 and CDR2: KGHSH, LQKENI. V lost 5 bases and J lost 0, with 13 bases in between. The CDR3 totals 16 residues. The CDR3 region is CASSTGSTSNTGELFF. As DNA, the CDR3 is TGTGCCAGCTCAACCGGAAGCACCTCGAACACCGGGGAGCTGTTTTTT.

This rearrangement joins TRBV19 to TRBJ2-7; TRBD1 aligns across 7 bases. J gave up 2 bases and V 4 bases, and 8 bases lay outside the gene matches. Germline lookup yields CDR1 LNHDA and CDR2 SQIVND (reference sequence). This CDR3 has 15 amino acids. The CDR3 region is CASSTPRGGAYEQYF. The CDR3 DNA follows: TGTGCCAGTAGTACCCCCCGAGGGGGCGCCTACGAGCAGTACTTC.

This clone was recorded a few times. The V call is TRBV5-1, the J call TRBJ1-1; D unclear. Germline V gives CDR1 SGHRS, CDR2 YFSETQ. CDR3 size: 14 residues. V dropped 0 bases and J dropped 0 bases, with 6 bases sitting between them. The CDR3 nucleotides read TGCGCCAGCAGCTTGGCGCAGATGAACACTGAAGCTTTCTTT. Amino acids: CASSLAQMNTEAFF.

The chain employs TRBV4-2 and TRBJ1-2; D not resolved. Germline V lookup: CDR1 LGHNA, CDR2 YNFKEQ. Between the trimmed V and J ends, which lost 0 bases and 3 bases, there was a span of 8 bases. The CDR3 length is 14 residues. Written as DNA, the CDR3 is TGTGCCAGCAGCCAAGACCCAAGGTACTATGGCTACACCTTC. This encodes CASSQDPRYYGYTF.

The chain combines TRBV7-9 with TRBJ1-6, with D perhaps TRBD1 (5 bases). Trimming left V 3 bases short and J 2 bases short, with 20 bases between. Germline CDR1 is SEHNR and CDR2 is FQNEAQ (reference sequence). The CDR3 length is 19 residues. The CDR3: CASSLFRGMRNTYNSPLHF. CDR3 bases: TGTGCCAGCAGCTTGTTTCGGGGGATGAGGAACACCTATAATTCACCCCTCCACTTT.

The chain joins TRBV9 to TRBJ1-3; D gene uncertain. The CDR3 is made up of 18 amino acids. Between the trimmed V and J ends, which lost 0 bases and 4 bases, there was a span of 20 bases. Germline CDR1 is SGDLS and CDR2 is YYNGEE. The CDR3 region has the DNA TGTGCCAGCAGCGTAGTACCGCTTGTCGCGGGCTCCGGAAACACCATATATTTT. Amino acids: CASSVVPLVAGSGNTIYF.

V is TRBV19 and J is TRBJ2-2; a possible D gene is TRBD2 (5 bases). Germline CDR1 is LNHDA and CDR2 is SQIVND (reference sequence). The length of the CDR3 is 16 residues. The V gene lost 2 bases and the J gene lost 5 bases, with 15 bases spanning the gap. CDR3 region: CASSIPGRIMTGELFF. The CDR3 DNA reads TGTGCCAGTAGTATACCGGGAAGAATTATGACCGGGGAGCTGTTTTTT.

The chain combines TRBV11-3 with TRBJ2-1; 9 nucleotides align to TRBD2. The V and J ends lost 4 bases and 5 bases, in that order; junction bases with no gene match: 6. CDR1 is SGHNT, CDR2 YENEEA, per germline. There are 15 residues in the CDR3. The CDR3 is CASSSRLAGNNEQFF. The CDR3 bases are TGTGCCAGCAGCTCCCGGCTAGCGGGGAACAATGAGCAGTTCTTC. The whole variable domain, remainder taken from reference TRBV11-3 and TRBJ2-1, is EAGVVQSPRYKIIEKKQPVAFWCNPISGHNTLYWYLQNLGQGPELLIRYENEEAVDDSQLPKDRFSAERLKGVDSTLKIQPAELGDSAVYLCASSSRLAGNNEQFFGPGTRLTVL.

The rearrangement joins TRBV9 to TRBJ1-1, with 9 nucleotides matching TRBD1. Trimming at V came to 4 bases and at J to 3 bases, leaving 13 bases not matched to a gene. The CDR3 contains 17 residues. The germline V gene has CDR1 SGDLS and CDR2 YYNGEE. Written as DNA, the CDR3 is TGTGCCAGCAGCCCACGAGACAGGGGGTTAATCGACACTGAAGCTTTCTTT. This translates into CASSPRDRGLIDTEAFF.

A remark on this clone: In the same sample, other DNA sequences code for this CDR3. V is TRBV7-9 and J is TRBJ2-7; D tentatively reads TRBD1 or TRBD2 (6 bases each). V was cut by 3 bases and J by 4 bases, with 10 bases left in between. CDR1 is SEHNR and CDR2 is FQNEAQ in the germline V gene (reference sequence). This CDR3 has 13 amino acids. In nucleotides, the CDR3 is TGTGCCAGCAGCTTCGGGGGCACTTACGAGCAGTACTTC. It encodes CASSFGGTYEQYF.

This rearrangement joins TRBV5-8 to TRBJ1-2, with 9 bases aligning to TRBD1. V dropped 4 bases and J dropped 0; count of bases not matched to a gene: 19. The germline V gene encodes CDR1 SGHTS and CDR2 YDEGEE. This CDR3 is 20 amino acids long. The CDR3 DNA sequence: TGTGCCAGCAGCACCCGTACCGGGACAGGGCCATCCCCTTCTAACTATGGCTACACCTTC. This translates into CASSTRTGTGPSPSNYGYTF.

The chain is built from TRBV6-6 and TRBJ1-3; D remains unclear. The CDR3 totals 14 residues. V gave up 6 bases and J gave up 4 bases, with 13 bases separating them. Per the germline V gene, CDR1 is MNHNY and CDR2 is SVGAGI (reference sequence). The CDR3 DNA reads TGTGCCAGCAGCCTCATAGGAGGGGGAAACACCATATATTTT. Translating gives CASSLIGGGNTIYF.

The chain combines TRBV7-3 with TRBJ1-1; TRBD1 is a possible D gene (6 bases). The V end lost 6 bases, the J end lost 0 bases, and 8 bases lay between the germline ends. The CDR3 is 13 amino acids. Germline CDR1 reads SGHTA; CDR2 reads FQGTGA. CDR3 sequence reads: CASRGQMNTEAFF. CDR3 DNA: TGTGCCAGCAGGGGACAAATGAACACTGAAGCTTTCTTT.

The chain links TRBV5-1 to TRBJ1-2, with no clear D. Germline V gene lookup returns CDR1 SGHRS and CDR2 YFSETQ. The CDR3 covers 13 residues. V lost 4 bases to trimming and J lost 8 bases, with 15 bases between them. The chain's CDR3 is CASSLNQLQGYTF. The CDR3, as DNA: TGCGCCAGCAGCCTTAACCAGCTCCAAGGCTACACCTTC.